Shown below are 14 T cell receptor beta chains from a single sample sequenced in a study of radiation and T cells in renal cell carcinoma. Time point described: baseline pretreatment blood. Treatment meaning: 15 Gy SBRT to primary tumor, nephrectomy 4 weeks later. Using immunoSEQ multiplex PCR, the repertoire was profiled, and TCRdb retains in-frame clones only, with some absent. The table lists 140,000 to 150,000 clones, roughly nine tenths of them singletons. Sequenced material: blood, taken from a patient whose treatment included radiotherapy and nephrectomy. The receptors come from a woman in her seventies with renal cell carcinoma.

The chain is built from TRBV6-5 and TRBJ1-2, with 10 nucleotides matching TRBD1. J lost 4 bases, V lost 8 bases, and 10 bases had no gene match. This CDR3 spans 15 amino acids. Per the germline V gene, CDR1 is MNHEY and CDR2 is SVGAGI. The CDR3, as DNA: TGTGCCAGCGCTCTCCGACAGGGGGCGTCCTATGGCTACACCTTC. Its translation: CASALRQGASYGYTF.

The chain links TRBV19 to TRBJ1-3; 7 nucleotides agree with TRBD1. The ends lost 5 bases at V and 1 base at J; junction bases unmatched: 8. CDR3 length: 16 amino acids. The V gene's germline CDR1 is LNHDA and CDR2 SQIVND (reference sequence). CDR3 sequence: CASSLLTGASGNTIYF. CDR3 nucleotides: TGTGCCAGTAGTTTACTCACAGGGGCTTCTGGAAACACCATATATTTT.

The CDR3 DNA reads as TGTGCCAGTAGTATCGCCAACAATCAGCCCCAGCATTTT. It codes for CASSIANNQPQHF. The chain recombines TRBV19 with TRBJ1-5; D unclear. V shed 3 bases and J shed 3 bases, with 6 bases lying between them. The CDR3 covers 13 residues. Germline CDR1 LNHDA, CDR2 SQIVND (reference sequence).

This clone was counted only a few times. V is TRBV28 and J is TRBJ1-4, with D unclear. Trimming left V 5 bases short and J 13 bases short, with 20 bases between. The CDR3 consists of 14 residues. Germline V lookup: CDR1 MDHEN, CDR2 SYDVKM. The CDR3 spells CASSDHTRPLGLFF. The CDR3 DNA reads TGTGCCAGCAGTGACCACACACGACCACTGGGACTGTTTTTT.

The V and J genes are TRBV5-4 and TRBJ2-7; D remains ambiguous. Germline V gives CDR1 SGHNT, CDR2 YYREEE (reference sequence). The germline V and J ends were trimmed by 2 bases and 0 bases, with 9 bases remaining between them. The CDR3 loop spans 14 amino acids. CDR3 coding DNA: TGTGCCAGCAGCTTTGAGGCAAACTCCTACGAGCAGTACTTC. Protein product: CASSFEANSYEQYF.

This CDR3 reads CASSIGPVRGTQYF. The CDR3, as DNA: TGTGCCAGTAGTATAGGGCCAGTGAGGGGGACCCAGTACTTC. V usage is TRBV19 and J usage is TRBJ2-5; possibly TRBD1 or TRBD2 for D (5 bases each). The length of the CDR3 is 14 residues. Germline loops: CDR1 LNHDA, CDR2 SQIVND (reference sequence). V was shortened by 1 base and J by 7 bases, with 13 bases between the two germline ends.

This rearrangement joins TRBV5-4 to TRBJ2-7; TRBD2 matches at 7 bases. Per the germline V gene, CDR1 is SGHNT and CDR2 is YYREEE (reference sequence). J lost 4 bases, V lost 6 bases, and 4 bases had no gene match. The CDR3 extends over 12 amino acids. CDR3 nucleotide sequence: TGTGCCAGCACCCTGGGGGGGTACGAGCAGTACTTC. Its protein product is CASTLGGYEQYF.

This chain connects TRBV5-1 to TRBJ2-1; tentatively, D is TRBD1 or TRBD2 (5 bases each). Trimming cost V 4 bases and J 5 bases, with 22 bases left between them. Germline-derived CDR1 and CDR2 are SGHRS and YFSETQ. This CDR3 spans 17 amino acids. The CDR3 loop is CASSPGTNFLSHNEQFF. CDR3 sequence (DNA): TGCGCCAGCAGCCCAGGGACCAATTTCCTTTCCCACAATGAGCAGTTCTTC.

V is TRBV6-6 and J is TRBJ2-7; D ambiguous. This CDR3 region has 13 residues. Per the germline V gene, CDR1 is MNHNY and CDR2 is SVGAGI (reference sequence). V gave up 2 bases and J gave up 6 bases, with 11 bases separating them. The DNA for the CDR3 is TGTGCCAGCAGTTACGCAGTACTACGCGAGCAGTACTTC. Translated: CASSYAVLREQYF.

The chain combines TRBV28 with TRBJ1-4; no clear D gene. Trimming removed 7 bases at V and 1 base at J, with 10 bases between. CDR1 is MDHEN and CDR2 is SYDVKM in the germline V gene. The CDR3 runs to 14 residues. Here the CDR3 reads CASTNGGTNEKLFF. CDR3 DNA: TGTGCCAGCACAAACGGCGGAACTAATGAAAAACTGTTTTTT. Full variable domain (remainder filled in from reference TRBV28 and TRBJ1-4): DVKVTQSSRYLVKRTGEKVFLECVQDMDHENMFWYRQDPGLGLRLIYFSYDVKMKEKGDIPEGYSVSREKKERFSLILESASTNQTSMYLCASTNGGTNEKLFFGSGTQLSVL.

This clone was counted a single time. The chain combines TRBV7-6 with TRBJ2-3, with 8 bases lining up with TRBD2. The germline gives CDR1 SGHVS, CDR2 FNYEAQ. The CDR3 extends over 15 amino acids. V lost 3 bases and J lost 3; bases outside the gene matches: 5. CDR3 amino acids: CASSFGTRTTDTQYF. The CDR3, as DNA: TGTGCCAGCAGCTTCGGGACTAGGACGACAGATACGCAGTATTTT.

The chain links TRBV7-8 to TRBJ2-3; the D is unclear. The V end lost 5 bases, the J end lost 1 base, and 10 bases lay between the germline ends. CDR1 is SGHVS and CDR2 is FQNEAQ in the germline V gene. This CDR3 has 14 amino acids. CDR3 nucleotides: TGTGCCAGCAGCACACCGACGGGCACAGATACGCAGTATTTT. Residues: CASSTPTGTDTQYF.

CDR3 bases: TGTGCCTGCCGGACAGGGGGCACTCCTCGGACCCAGTACTTC. Amino acids: CACRTGGTPRTQYF. This chain connects TRBV30 to TRBJ2-5; 11 bases match TRBD1. V was clipped by 6 bases and J by 7 bases; unmatched bases: 10. CDR1 is GTSNPN and CDR2 is SVGIG in the germline V gene (reference sequence). The CDR3 is 14 residues long.

CDR3 in amino acids: CASSLSGQGGQPQHF. In DNA, the CDR3 is TGTGCCAGCAGCTTGTCGGGGCAGGGGGGTCAGCCCCAGCATTTT. The rearrangement links TRBV5-6 to TRBJ1-5; 7 nucleotides match TRBD1. The V and J ends lost 1 base and 6 bases, in that order; junction bases with no gene match: 7. This CDR3 comprises 15 residues. Germline V lookup: CDR1 SGHDT, CDR2 YYEEEE. The variable domain in full, with the rest retrieved from reference TRBV5-6 and TRBJ1-5, is DAGVTQSPTHLIKTRGQQVTLRCSPKSGHDTVSWYQQALGQGPQFIFQYYEEEERQRGNFPDRFSGHQFPNYSSELNVNALLLGDSALYLCASSLSGQGGQPQHFGDGTRLSIL.